One and the same sample provided the 24 T cell receptor beta chains below, sequenced in a study of technical replicates of blood from a few donors. The data were produced by immunoSEQ multiplex PCR, yet TCRdb's version contains in-frame clones alone and is incomplete. Here the sample spans approximately 75,000 clones, 81% being singletons. The sequencing sample was made of PBMCs. The receptors here all came from a human donor in good health. Some clones in this sample may be carry-over from other donors' samples.

The V and J genes are TRBV18 and TRBJ1-1, with D maybe TRBD1 (6 bases). V was cut by 0 bases and J by 2 bases, with 10 bases left in between. Per the germline V gene, CDR1 is KGHSH and CDR2 is LQKENI. This CDR3 is 15 amino acids long. CDR3 region: CASSPPTGLNTEAFF. Written as DNA, the CDR3 is TGTGCCAGCTCACCACCGACAGGACTTAACACTGAAGCTTTCTTT.

This clone was detected many times. This sequence joins TRBV30 and TRBJ1-5; no definite D call. Germline CDR1 GTSNPN, CDR2 SVGIG (reference sequence). The CDR3 runs to 13 residues. Trimming cost V 1 base and J 3 bases, with 7 bases left between them. CDR3 nucleotide sequence: TGTGCCTGGAGTGAGAGTTTCAATCAGCCCCAGCATTTT. Its protein product is CAWSESFNQPQHF. Variable domain in full (rest from reference TRBV30 and TRBJ1-5): SQTIHQWPATLVQPVGSPLSLECTVEGTSNPNLYWYRQAAGRGLQLLFYSVGIGQISSEVPQNLSASRPQDRQFILSSKKLLLSDSGFYLCAWSESFNQPQHFGDGTRLSIL.

This chain uses TRBV4-1 with TRBJ2-3, with D hard to call. The CDR3 contains 17 residues. Between the trimmed V and J ends, which lost 2 bases and 0 bases, there was a span of 15 bases. The V gene's germline CDR1 is MGHRA and CDR2 YSYEKL. Written as DNA, the CDR3 is TGCGCCAGCAGCCAACCCGGAAGGATAGCTAGCACAGATACGCAGTATTTT. As protein: CASSQPGRIASTDTQYF.

V and J are TRBV2 and TRBJ1-1, with no clear D. V was trimmed by 3 bases and J by 3 bases, leaving 5 bases between them. Looked up from germline, CDR1 is SNHLY and CDR2 is FYNNEI. The CDR3 runs to 12 residues. CDR3 sequence reads: CASSEGDTEAFF. Here the CDR3 DNA reads TGTGCCAGCAGTGAGGGCGACACTGAAGCTTTCTTT.

The chain couples TRBV11-2 to TRBJ2-5; 7 bases match TRBD1. The CDR3 length is 14 residues. Germline V gene lookup returns CDR1 SGHAT and CDR2 FQNNGV. V lost 4 bases to trimming and J lost 4 bases; unmatched junction nucleotides: 6. Here the CDR3 reads CASSSTPGGETQYF. The CDR3 DNA reads as TGTGCCAGCAGCTCTACCCCAGGGGGAGAGACCCAGTACTTC.

The gene calls are TRBV15 and TRBJ1-6; 8 positions match TRBD1. This CDR3 has 17 residues. V was clipped by 6 bases and J by 1 base; unmatched bases: 8. CDR1 and CDR2 (germline): LNHNV, YYDKDF (reference sequence). CDR3 loop: CATSSQGATSYNSPLHF. CDR3 bases: TGTGCCACCAGTTCGCAGGGGGCTACGTCCTATAATTCACCCCTCCACTTT.

This clone was seen a handful of times. The same CDR3 arises from other DNA sequences in this sample as well. V and J are TRBV4-3 and TRBJ1-3, with D unresolved. V was cut by 0 bases and J by 1 base, with 10 bases left in between. Per the germline V gene, CDR1 is LGHNA and CDR2 is YSLEER. The CDR3 runs 16 residues. The CDR3 here is CASSQDRSLSGNTIYF. DNA for the CDR3: TGCGCCAGCAGCCAAGATAGGAGCCTTTCTGGAAACACCATATATTTT.

The CDR3 is CASSSGGRGTGELFF. The CDR3 DNA is TGTGCCAGCAGCTCAGGGGGGCGCGGGACCGGGGAGCTGTTTTTT. The chain links TRBV5-6 to TRBJ2-2, with D maybe TRBD1 (7 bases). Germline lookup yields CDR1 SGHDT and CDR2 YYEEEE. The CDR3 length is 15 residues. The germline V and J ends were trimmed by 3 bases and 5 bases, with 14 bases remaining between them. The full variable domain, rest sourced from reference TRBV5-6 and TRBJ2-2, is DAGVTQSPTHLIKTRGQQVTLRCSPKSGHDTVSWYQQALGQGPQFIFQYYEEEERQRGNFPDRFSGHQFPNYSSELNVNALLLGDSALYLCASSSGGRGTGELFFGEGSRLTVL.

This clone was recorded a few times. The chain recombines TRBV30 with TRBJ2-2, with a possible D match to TRBD1 (8 bases). The CDR3 totals 14 residues. Trimming removed 2 bases from V and 7 bases from J, with 14 bases in between. CDR1 and CDR2 (germline): GTSNPN, SVGIG (reference sequence). This chain's CDR3 is CAWSRTGGDGELFF. CDR3 in DNA: TGTGCCTGGAGTCGAACAGGGGGGGACGGGGAGCTGTTTTTT.

This clone has a handful of counts. V gene TRBV29-1 combines with J gene TRBJ1-1; a weak D match, TRBD1 (6 bases). CDR3 length equals 18 residues. V gave up 1 base and J gave up 6 bases, with 27 bases separating them. Germline V lookup: CDR1 SQVTM, CDR2 ANQGSEA. CDR3 sequence reads: CSVEGVMVGAVSRSEAFF. In DNA form, the CDR3 reads TGCAGCGTTGAAGGAGTAATGGTGGGGGCGGTCAGTCGGTCTGAAGCTTTCTTT.

J is TRBJ2-2 and V is TRBV2, with unresolved D. Germline V gene lookup returns CDR1 SNHLY and CDR2 FYNNEI. The CDR3 spans 14 residues. Trimming took off 3 bases at V and 0 bases at J, with 5 bases between the two ends. CDR3 sequence (DNA): TGTGCCAGCAGTGATGACTCGAACACCGGGGAGCTGTTTTTT. Protein: CASSDDSNTGELFF.

The chain uses TRBV9 and TRBJ2-1, with 7 bases that match TRBD1. V lost 7 bases to trimming and J lost 8 bases; unmatched junction nucleotides: 15. The germline V gene has CDR1 SGDLS and CDR2 YYNGEE. The CDR3 consists of 15 residues. The CDR3 DNA reads as TGTGCCAGCTCCCTCAGGGGGACAGAATTACATGAGCAGTTCTTC. It specifies CASSLRGTELHEQFF.

J is TRBJ2-5 and V is TRBV4-3; D might be TRBD1 (6 bases). V dropped 0 bases and J dropped 4 bases, with 15 bases sitting between them. CDR1 LGHNA and CDR2 YSLEER come from the germline V gene. The CDR3 is 16 amino acids. The CDR3 reads CASSQDNRDRGETQYF. CDR3 coding DNA: TGCGCCAGCAGCCAAGATAACAGGGACCGGGGAGAGACCCAGTACTTC.

J is TRBJ2-7 and V is TRBV7-2; D might be TRBD2 (6 bases). V dropped 3 bases and J dropped 2 bases, with 11 bases sitting between them. Germline CDR1 and CDR2: SGHTA and FQGNSA. This CDR3 has 14 amino acids. The CDR3 sequence: CASSLRRGTYEQYF. The CDR3 DNA follows: TGTGCCAGCAGCTTGAGGCGGGGAACCTACGAGCAGTACTTC.

A remark on this clone: Other DNA sequences in the sample encode the same CDR3. The V and J genes are TRBV7-3 and TRBJ1-2, with TRBD1 identical over 10 bases. CDR3 size: 13 residues. In germline, CDR1 is SGHTA, CDR2 FQGTGA. V lost 5 bases, J lost 6 bases, and 3 bases stayed unmatched. The CDR3 region has the DNA TGTGCCAGCAGCCCGGGACAGGGGCATGGCTACACCTTC. This codes for CASSPGQGHGYTF.

Written as DNA, the CDR3 is TGTGCCAGCAGCCCGTCCTTAGGTGGAGGGGGCAACACTGAAGCTTTCTTT. As protein: CASSPSLGGGGNTEAFF. J is TRBJ1-1 and V is TRBV5-4, with 7 bases fitting TRBD1. The CDR3 covers 17 residues. CDR1 is SGHNT and CDR2 is YYREEE in the germline V gene (reference sequence). V shed 4 bases and J 2 bases; nucleotides not matched to a gene: 14.

The rearrangement links TRBV7-8 to TRBJ2-7, with 10 bases lining up with TRBD1. CDR1 SGHVS and CDR2 FQNEAQ come from the germline V gene. Trimming at V came to 5 bases and at J to 2 bases, leaving 6 bases not matched to a gene. CDR3 length: 15 residues. This CDR3 reads CASSPRDRGTYEQYF. The CDR3 DNA follows: TGTGCCAGCAGCCCCCGGGACAGGGGAACCTACGAGCAGTACTTC. Together with reference TRBV7-8 and TRBJ2-7, the CDR3 gives the full variable domain: GAGVSQSPRYKVAKRGQDVALRCDPISGHVSLFWYQQALGQGPEFLTYFQNEAQLDKSGLPSDRFFAERPEGSVSTLKIQRTQQEDSAVYLCASSPRDRGTYEQYFGPGTRLTVT.

The chain combines TRBV7-8 with TRBJ1-2; 7 bases align to TRBD1. The CDR3 length is 15 residues. The germline CDR1 and CDR2 sequences are SGHVS and FQNEAQ. J lost 5 bases, V lost 5 bases, and 11 bases had no gene match. CDR3 in amino acids: CASSLWDSQLYGYTF. CDR3 coding DNA: TGTGCCAGCAGCCTCTGGGACAGTCAACTATATGGCTACACCTTC.

The rearrangement uses TRBV6-5 and TRBJ1-5; TRBD1 matches 10 bases. The CDR3 extends over 13 amino acids. V gave up 5 bases and J gave up 7 bases; unmatched junction bases: 2. CDR1 is MNHEY, CDR2 SVGAGI, per germline. The CDR3 region is CASSGTGAQPQHF. Written as DNA, the CDR3 is TGTGCCAGCAGTGGGACAGGGGCCCAGCCCCAGCATTTT.

This chain links TRBV5-1 with TRBJ2-1, with D hard to call. This CDR3 has 14 residues. V was trimmed by 5 bases and J by 9 bases, leaving 18 bases between them. Per the germline V gene, CDR1 is SGHRS and CDR2 is YFSETQ. The CDR3 coding sequence is TGCGCCAGCAGTCGCGAGTCTCGGAGTGGTGAGCAGTTCTTC. As protein: CASSRESRSGEQFF.

Only a few counts were recorded for this clone. The chain links TRBV4-1 to TRBJ2-5; D ambiguous. The CDR3 has 17 amino acids. CDR1 is MGHRA and CDR2 is YSYEKL in the germline V gene. The ends were cut back, 4 bases at V and 3 bases at J, with 21 bases in the middle. This CDR3 is CASSLFLLVSHKETQYF. CDR3 DNA: TGCGCCAGCAGCCTCTTCCTACTTGTTTCCCATAAAGAGACCCAGTACTTC.

The chain has TRBV7-9 and TRBJ2-3, with D hard to call. The CDR3 extends over 13 amino acids. Germline loops: CDR1 SEHNR, CDR2 FQNEAQ (reference sequence). Trimming cost V 0 bases and J 3 bases, with 4 bases left between them. CDR3 residues: CASSLALTDTQYF. For the CDR3, the DNA is TGTGCCAGCAGCTTAGCGTTAACAGATACGCAGTATTTT.

This chain connects TRBV7-9 to TRBJ2-6; 8 positions agree with TRBD1. The germline V gene encodes CDR1 SEHNR and CDR2 FQNEAQ (reference sequence). J was trimmed by 4 bases and V by 5 bases; bases with no gene match: 7. The CDR3 consists of 16 residues. The CDR3 nucleotides read TGTGCCAGCAGCCTGCAGACAGGGGCAGGGGCCAACGTCCTGACTTTC. Protein product: CASSLQTGAGANVLTF.

Only a few counts were recorded for this clone. The chain employs TRBV13 and TRBJ1-2; possibly TRBD1 for D (6 bases). Trimming removed 5 bases from V and 3 bases from J, with 7 bases in between. CDR1 and CDR2 (germline): PRHDT, FYEKMQ (reference sequence). This CDR3 is 12 amino acids long. CDR3 protein: CASSRQDYGYTF. CDR3 bases: TGTGCCAGCAGCAGACAGGACTATGGCTACACCTTC.